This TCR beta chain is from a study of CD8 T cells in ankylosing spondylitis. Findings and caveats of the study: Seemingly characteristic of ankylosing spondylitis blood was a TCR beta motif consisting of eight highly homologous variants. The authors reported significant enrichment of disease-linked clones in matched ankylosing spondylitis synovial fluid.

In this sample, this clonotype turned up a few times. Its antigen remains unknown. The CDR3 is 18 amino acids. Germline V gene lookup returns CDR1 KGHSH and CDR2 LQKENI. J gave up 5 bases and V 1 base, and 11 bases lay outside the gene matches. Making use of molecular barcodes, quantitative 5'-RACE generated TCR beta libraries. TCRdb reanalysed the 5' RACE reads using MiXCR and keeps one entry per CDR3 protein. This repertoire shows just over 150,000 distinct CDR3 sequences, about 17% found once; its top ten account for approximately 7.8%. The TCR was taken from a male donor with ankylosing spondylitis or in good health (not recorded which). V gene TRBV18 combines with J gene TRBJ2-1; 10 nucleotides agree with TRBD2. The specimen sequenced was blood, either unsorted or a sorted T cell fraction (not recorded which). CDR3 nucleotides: TGTGCCAGCTCACCACAGGAACGGAGCGGGAGGGCCCACAATGAGCAGTTCTTC. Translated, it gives CASSPQERSGRAHNEQFF. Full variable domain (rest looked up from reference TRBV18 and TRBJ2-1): NAGVMQNPRHLVRRRGQEARLRCSPMKGHSHVYWYRQLPEEGLKFMVYLQKENIIDESGMPKERFSAEFPKEGPSILRIQQVVRGDSAAYFCASSPQERSGRAHNEQFFGPGTRLTVL.